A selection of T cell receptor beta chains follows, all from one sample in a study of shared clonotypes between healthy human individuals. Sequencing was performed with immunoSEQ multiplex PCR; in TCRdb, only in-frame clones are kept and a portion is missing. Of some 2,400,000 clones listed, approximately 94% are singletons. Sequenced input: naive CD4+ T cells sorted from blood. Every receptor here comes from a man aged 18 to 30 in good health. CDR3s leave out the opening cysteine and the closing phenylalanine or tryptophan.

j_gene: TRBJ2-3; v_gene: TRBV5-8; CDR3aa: ASSLVQGALGDTQY
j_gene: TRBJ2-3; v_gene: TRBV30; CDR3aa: AGAPSGTDTQY
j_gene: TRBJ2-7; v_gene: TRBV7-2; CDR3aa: ASSLSPIARLAGPREQY
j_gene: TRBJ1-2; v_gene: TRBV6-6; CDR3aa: ASSYSEGTYGYT
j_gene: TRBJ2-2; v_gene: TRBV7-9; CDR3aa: ASSLLGAGELF
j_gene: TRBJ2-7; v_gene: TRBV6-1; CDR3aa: ASSEGKGSSYEQY
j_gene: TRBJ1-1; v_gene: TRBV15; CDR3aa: ATRPTRQGGTEAF
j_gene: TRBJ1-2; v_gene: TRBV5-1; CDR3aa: ASSREFLSDGYT
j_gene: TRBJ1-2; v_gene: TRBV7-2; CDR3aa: ASSLEQGRSGYT
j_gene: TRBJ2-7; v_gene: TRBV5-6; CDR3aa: ASSLVAGKVHEQY
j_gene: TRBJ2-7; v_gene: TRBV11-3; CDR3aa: ASSGHTGHLYEQY
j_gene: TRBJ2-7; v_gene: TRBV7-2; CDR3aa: ASSPLPPAEQY
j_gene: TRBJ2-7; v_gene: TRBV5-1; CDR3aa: ASSSGLAEAVDEQY
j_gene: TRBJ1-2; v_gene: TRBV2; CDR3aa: ASSVVGNYGYT
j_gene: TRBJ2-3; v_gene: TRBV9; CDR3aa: ASSVGGPDTQY